This TCR beta chain was identified during a study of CD8+ T cells in alopecia areata. Points from the study as a whole: Tofacitinib significantly decreased scalp clonality and expanded CD8+ clones among top 100. Across lesional scalp, and particularly alopecia totalis/universalis, clonality surpassed that of normal scalp.

This clone was counted once. The target antigen is unknown. Treatment given: oral pan-JAK inhibitor, 5-10 mg twice daily. Researchers gathered lesional scalp punch biopsies and peripheral blood from patients with alopecia areata. Sorting of PBMCs yielded the CD4+ and CD8+ T cells. Germline values: CDR1 SGHAT, CDR2 FQDESV (reference sequence). J was trimmed by 7 bases and V by 5 bases; bases with no gene match: 6. The CDR3 extends over 14 amino acids. RNA was extracted and reverse transcribed into cDNA as the sequencing template. Sequenced by immunoSEQ multiplex PCR; TCRdb stores in-frame clones only, minus some. The sample shows over 90,000 clones, 85% to 90% of them seen only once.

This TCR was recovered from a human donor with alopecia areata. The chain couples TRBV11-1 to TRBJ2-1, with 9 positions matching TRBD1. Source: CD8+ T cells sorted from blood, taken at approximately week 34, from a patient treated with tofacitinib. In DNA, the CDR3 is TGTGCCAGCAGCGGACAGGGGAACGGAAATGAGCAGTTCTTC. It is translated as CASSGQGNGNEQFF.